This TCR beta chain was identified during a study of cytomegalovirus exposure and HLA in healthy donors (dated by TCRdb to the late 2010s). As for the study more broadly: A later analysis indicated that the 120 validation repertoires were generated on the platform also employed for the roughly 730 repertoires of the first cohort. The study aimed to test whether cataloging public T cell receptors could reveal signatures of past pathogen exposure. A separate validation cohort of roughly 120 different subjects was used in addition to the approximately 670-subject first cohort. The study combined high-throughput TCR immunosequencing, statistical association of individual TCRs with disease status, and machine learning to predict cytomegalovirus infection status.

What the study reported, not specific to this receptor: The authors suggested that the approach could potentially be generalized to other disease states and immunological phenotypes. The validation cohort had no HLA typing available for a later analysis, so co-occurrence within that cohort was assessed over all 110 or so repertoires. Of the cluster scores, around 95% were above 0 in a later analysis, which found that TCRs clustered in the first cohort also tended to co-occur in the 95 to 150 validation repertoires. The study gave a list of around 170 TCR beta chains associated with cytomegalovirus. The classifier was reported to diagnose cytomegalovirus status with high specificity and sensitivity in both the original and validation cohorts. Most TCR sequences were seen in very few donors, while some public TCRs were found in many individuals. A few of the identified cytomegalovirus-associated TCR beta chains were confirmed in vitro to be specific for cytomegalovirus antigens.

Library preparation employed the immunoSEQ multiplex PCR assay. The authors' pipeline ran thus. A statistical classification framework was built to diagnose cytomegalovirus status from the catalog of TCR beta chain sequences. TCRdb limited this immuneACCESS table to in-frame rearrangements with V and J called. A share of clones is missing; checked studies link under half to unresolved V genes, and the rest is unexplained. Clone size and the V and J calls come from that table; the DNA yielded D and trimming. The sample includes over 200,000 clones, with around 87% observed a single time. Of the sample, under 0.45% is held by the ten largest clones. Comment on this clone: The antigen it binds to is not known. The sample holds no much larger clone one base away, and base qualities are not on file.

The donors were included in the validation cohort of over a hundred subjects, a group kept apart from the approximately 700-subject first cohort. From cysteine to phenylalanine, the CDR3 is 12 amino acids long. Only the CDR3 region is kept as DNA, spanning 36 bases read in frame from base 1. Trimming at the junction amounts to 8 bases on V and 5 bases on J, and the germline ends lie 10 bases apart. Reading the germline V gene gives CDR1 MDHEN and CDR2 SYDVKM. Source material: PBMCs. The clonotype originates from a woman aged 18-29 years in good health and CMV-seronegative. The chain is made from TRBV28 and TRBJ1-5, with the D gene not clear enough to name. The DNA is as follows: TGTGCCAGCCAAATACTAGATCAGCCCCAGCATTTT. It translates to CASQILDQPQHF. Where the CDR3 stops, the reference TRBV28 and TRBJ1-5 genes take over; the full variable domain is DVKVTQSSRYLVKRTGEKVFLECVQDMDHENMFWYRQDPGLGLRLIYFSYDVKMKEKGDIPEGYSVSREKKERFSLILESASTNQTSMYLCASQILDQPQHFGDGTRLSIL.